A single sample is the source of the 27 T cell receptor beta chains below, sequenced in a study of control samples from healthy donors and cancer patients. Produced via immunoSEQ multiplex PCR; TCRdb's table is partial and in-frame only. Of tens of thousands of clones in the sample, approximately 88% were seen once. The sequencing sample was made of PBMCs. Every receptor here comes from a woman between 45 and 65 years old with lung cancer.

The chain uses TRBV10-3 and TRBJ2-5, with no clear D. Germline V gene data show CDR1 as ENHRY and CDR2 as SYGVKD. There are 13 residues in the CDR3. The V gene lost 6 bases and the J gene lost 4 bases, with 12 bases spanning the gap. This chain's CDR3 is CAIRRGPGETQYF. The CDR3 DNA follows: TGTGCCATCAGACGAGGACCCGGAGAGACCCAGTACTTC.

This chain links TRBV6-5 with TRBJ1-4; 7 bases are a match to TRBD1. The CDR3 covers 14 residues. V shed 5 bases, J shed 3 bases, and the junction held 3 bases outside the gene matches. Germline assignment: CDR1 MNHEY and CDR2 SVGAGI. The CDR3: CASSPGQSNEKLFF. CDR3 DNA sequence: TGTGCCAGCAGTCCGGGACAGTCTAATGAAAAACTGTTTTTT.

The genes are TRBV11-3 and TRBJ1-3; 7 bases match TRBD1. The V segment lost 5 bases and the J segment 0 bases; nucleotides outside the gene matches: 7. The CDR3 has 16 residues. From germline, CDR1 is SGHNT and CDR2 YENEEA. The CDR3 coding sequence is TGTGCCAGCAGCCCTCAGGGGGGTTTCTCTGGAAACACCATATATTTT. It encodes CASSPQGGFSGNTIYF.

J is TRBJ2-1 and V is TRBV4-3, with D perhaps TRBD2 (6 bases). The length of the CDR3 is 14 residues. Germline loops: CDR1 LGHNA, CDR2 YSLEER. V shed 2 bases and J shed 7 bases, with 12 bases lying between them. The DNA of the CDR3 is TGCGCCAGCAGCCAACCTGGTGGGACTAATGAGCAGTTCTTC. The encoded protein is CASSQPGGTNEQFF.

This clone was counted a single time. V and J are TRBV24-1 and TRBJ2-2; 7 bases align to TRBD1. The J segment lost 7 bases and the V segment lost 3 bases, leaving 10 bases of the junction unmatched. CDR3 length: 16 residues. Germline loops: CDR1 KGHDR, CDR2 SFDVKD. CDR3 loop: CATSDGTDLGGGELFF. The CDR3 coding sequence is TGTGCCACCAGTGATGGGACAGACTTAGGAGGCGGGGAGCTGTTTTTT.

This chain connects TRBV14 to TRBJ1-5, with 8 bases identical to TRBD1. The V gene end was trimmed by 4 bases and the J gene end by 0 bases; junction bases not matched to a gene: 8. The CDR3 runs 17 residues. Germline assignment: CDR1 SGHDN and CDR2 FVKESK. CDR3 bases: TGTGCCAGCAGCCGTTCCGGGACAGGATTTAGCAATCAGCCCCAGCATTTT. Amino acid sequence: CASSRSGTGFSNQPQHF.

This clone was counted between two and nine times. The CDR3: CASSFHPNTEAFF. DNA for the CDR3: TGTGCCAGCAGCTTTCATCCGAACACTGAAGCTTTCTTT. The gene calls are TRBV7-2 and TRBJ1-1; no reliable D call. The CDR3 is made up of 13 amino acids. V lost 3 bases to trimming and J lost 1 base, with 6 bases between them. CDR1 and CDR2 from the germline V gene are SGHTA and FQGNSA.

The chain is built from TRBV19 and TRBJ1-6; no reliable D call. The CDR3 runs to 15 residues. Germline V gene sequence: CDR1 LNHDA, CDR2 SQIVND (reference sequence). The V and J ends lost 3 bases and 0 bases respectively, with 6 bases between them. CDR3 region: CASSIQISYNSPLHF. For the CDR3, the DNA is TGTGCCAGTAGTATTCAGATCTCCTATAATTCACCCCTCCACTTT.

This clone appeared once. V usage is TRBV4-2 and J usage is TRBJ1-1, with D perhaps matching TRBD1 (6 bases). Germline loops: CDR1 LGHNA, CDR2 YNFKEQ. This CDR3 spans 16 amino acids. V lost 1 base, J lost 1 base, and 13 bases lay in between. The CDR3 DNA is TGTGCCAGCAGCCAAGCTTTAGCAGGGGCGAACACTGAAGCTTTCTTT. Its translation is CASSQALAGANTEAFF.

This clone has only a few counts. The J gene is TRBJ1-4, the V gene TRBV28; D is unresolved. This CDR3 contains 15 residues. CDR1 MDHEN and CDR2 SYDVKM come from the germline V gene. Trimming took off 5 bases at V and 7 bases at J, with 17 bases between the two ends. Written as DNA, the CDR3 is TGTGCCAGCAGTGAGGGTACCGACGTAACTGAAAAACTGTTTTTT. It yields the protein CASSEGTDVTEKLFF.

V gene TRBV19 combines with J gene TRBJ2-7; 8 bases align to TRBD1. Germline V gene sequence: CDR1 LNHDA, CDR2 SQIVND (reference sequence). This CDR3 has 14 amino acids. V shed 3 bases and J 3 bases; nucleotides not matched to a gene: 4. In DNA form, the CDR3 reads TGTGCCAGTAGTATCGTGACAGGGGACTACGAGCAGTACTTC. Amino acids: CASSIVTGDYEQYF. The whole variable domain, remainder taken from reference TRBV19 and TRBJ2-7, is DGGITQSPKYLFRKEGQNVTLSCEQNLNHDAMYWYRQDPGQGLRLIYYSQIVNDFQKGDIAEGYSVSREKKESFPLTVTSAQKNPTAFYLCASSIVTGDYEQYFGPGTRLTVT.

The chain carries TRBV5-1 and TRBJ2-1, with TRBD1 identical over 8 bases. This CDR3 spans 15 amino acids. The J segment lost 6 bases and the V segment lost 4 bases, leaving 9 bases of the junction unmatched. CDR1 and CDR2 from the germline V gene are SGHRS and YFSETQ. The CDR3 sequence is CASSRMQGASNEQFF. CDR3 nucleotide sequence: TGCGCCAGCAGCCGGATGCAGGGGGCGAGCAATGAGCAGTTCTTC.

The V call is TRBV11-2, the J call TRBJ1-6; TRBD1 agrees at 8 bases. With V trimmed by 4 bases and J by 5 bases, 4 bases remained unmatched. Germline CDR1 SGHAT, CDR2 FQNNGV. CDR3 length: 15 residues. The CDR3 here is CASSYGTGDNSPLHF. CDR3 nucleotides: TGTGCCAGCAGCTACGGGACAGGAGATAATTCACCCCTCCACTTT. Supplemented by reference TRBV11-2 and TRBJ1-6, the full variable domain reads EAGVAQSPRYKIIEKRQSVAFWCNPISGHATLYWYQQILGQGPKLLIQFQNNGVVDDSQLPKDRFSAERLKGVDSTLKIQPAKLEDSAVYLCASSYGTGDNSPLHFGNGTRLTVT.

The chain recombines TRBV25-1 with TRBJ2-7; 9 bases fit TRBD1. Germline values: CDR1 MGHDK, CDR2 SYGVNS. J gave up 0 bases and V 4 bases, and 10 bases lay outside the gene matches. The CDR3 is made up of 17 amino acids. This chain's CDR3 is CASSVGTGLRSSYEQYF. Written as DNA, the CDR3 is TGTGCCAGCAGTGTGGGGACAGGGCTCAGGAGCTCCTACGAGCAGTACTTC.

This chain joins TRBV28 and TRBJ1-6; D is possibly TRBD1 (5 bases). Germline V gives CDR1 MDHEN, CDR2 SYDVKM. This CDR3 has 16 residues. V was clipped by 7 bases and J by 15 bases, with 28 bases between them. CDR3 coding DNA: TGTGCCAGCAACTCGCCCGGGGCAGTTCTATATTCTGGCCTCCACTTT. Amino acids: CASNSPGAVLYSGLHF.

This clone has only one observation. The chain joins TRBV12-5 to TRBJ1-2, with a tentative D call TRBD1 (5 bases). V lost 7 bases to trimming and J lost 3 bases, with 12 bases between them. This CDR3 contains 13 residues. Germline lookup yields CDR1 LGHNT and CDR2 FRNRAP. Written as DNA, the CDR3 is TGTGCTAGTGTGGCAGGGTTACACTATGGCTACACCTTC. Its translation: CASVAGLHYGYTF.

The chain is built from TRBV6-5 and TRBJ2-6; D is uncertain. Germline lookup yields CDR1 MNHEY and CDR2 SVGAGI. The CDR3 is 16 residues long. With 4 bases removed from V and 0 bases from J, the gap between germline ends came to 10 bases. CDR3 sequence: CASSSGRSSGANVLTF. In nucleotides, the CDR3 is TGTGCCAGCAGTTCAGGACGGAGCTCTGGGGCCAACGTCCTGACTTTC.

This clone was recorded a few times. This chain joins TRBV30 and TRBJ2-7; TRBD1 matches 10 bases. J lost 3 bases, V lost 3 bases, and 2 bases had no gene match. There are 13 residues in the CDR3. Germline CDR1 GTSNPN, CDR2 SVGIG (reference sequence). In DNA, the CDR3 is TGTGCCTGGAGCCGGGACAGGGGCTACGAGCAGTACTTC. It codes for CAWSRDRGYEQYF.

The chain employs TRBV2 and TRBJ2-5; 7 nucleotides align to TRBD1. V shed 6 bases, J shed 5 bases, and the junction held 9 bases outside the gene matches. Germline V gene lookup returns CDR1 SNHLY and CDR2 FYNNEI. This CDR3 comprises 14 residues. The CDR3 sequence: CASSGQGERETQYF. In DNA, the CDR3 is TGTGCCAGCAGCGGTCAGGGGGAAAGGGAGACCCAGTACTTC.

V is TRBV20-1 and J is TRBJ1-1; 7 bases line up with TRBD1. Trimming removed 3 bases from V and 11 bases from J; junction bases left unmatched: 6. The CDR3 covers 11 residues. Germline V gives CDR1 DFQATT, CDR2 SNEGSKA (reference sequence). The CDR3 here is CSARMQGGAFF. CDR3 in DNA: TGCAGTGCTAGGATGCAGGGGGGCGCTTTCTTT.

The chain is built from TRBV24-1 and TRBJ1-5, with 7 bases fitting TRBD1. V shed 4 bases and J 6 bases; nucleotides not matched to a gene: 11. Germline V gives CDR1 KGHDR, CDR2 SFDVKD. The CDR3 is 16 residues long. The CDR3 region is CATSDSDRAAGQPQHF. CDR3 DNA: TGTGCCACCAGTGACTCCGACAGGGCGGCGGGTCAGCCCCAGCATTTT.

The rearrangement links TRBV28 to TRBJ1-2; 9 nucleotides align to TRBD1. The CDR3 is 15 residues long. Looked up from germline, CDR1 is MDHEN and CDR2 is SYDVKM. V shed 6 bases and J 4 bases; nucleotides not matched to a gene: 9. The DNA of the CDR3 is TGTGCCAGCAGCTCCCAGGGACAGGGTATCTATGGCTACACCTTC. This codes for CASSSQGQGIYGYTF.

This chain uses TRBV5-1 with TRBJ1-1; the D gene is possibly TRBD1 (6 bases). V was clipped by 2 bases and J by 0 bases, with 11 bases between them. CDR3 size: 15 residues. Germline-derived CDR1 and CDR2 are SGHRS and YFSETQ. The DNA for the CDR3 is TGCGCCAGCAGCTTCTCAGGGACACTGAACACTGAAGCTTTCTTT. Translating it yields CASSFSGTLNTEAFF.

The chain combines TRBV9 with TRBJ2-7; 9 bases map to TRBD1. This CDR3 comprises 15 residues. Trimming at V came to 3 bases and at J to 6 bases, leaving 10 bases not matched to a gene. The germline gives CDR1 SGDLS, CDR2 YYNGEE. The chain's CDR3 is CASSAEGQGNGEQYF. Here the CDR3 DNA reads TGTGCCAGCAGCGCGGAGGGACAGGGTAATGGCGAGCAGTACTTC. The complete variable domain, with remaining parts taken from reference TRBV9 and TRBJ2-7, reads DSGVTQTPKHLITATGQRVTLRCSPRSGDLSVYWYQQSLDQGLQFLIQYYNGEERAKGNILERFSAQQFPDLHSELNLSSLELGDSALYFCASSAEGQGNGEQYFGPGTRLTVT.

CDR3 sequence reads: CASSLDRTWTEAFF. The CDR3 nucleotides read TGTGCCAGCAGCTTAGATAGGACGTGGACTGAAGCTTTCTTT. J is TRBJ1-1 and V is TRBV7-9; D is ambiguous. Germline CDR1 is SEHNR and CDR2 is FQNEAQ (reference sequence). V lost 1 base, J lost 5 bases, and 11 bases lay in between. The CDR3 has 14 residues. Complete variable domain (other parts from reference TRBV7-9 and TRBJ1-1): DTGVSQNPRHKITKRGQNVTFRCDPISEHNRLYWYRQTLGQGPEFLTYFQNEAQLEKSRLLSDRFSAERPKGSFSTLEIQRTEQGDSAMYLCASSLDRTWTEAFFGQGTRLTVV.

The J gene is TRBJ1-5, the V gene TRBV6-1; TRBD1 matches at 7 bases. The CDR3 runs to 13 residues. Germline CDR1 is MNHNS and CDR2 is SASEGT. V was pared by 8 bases and J by 5 bases, with 6 bases of the junction left unmatched. The DNA of the CDR3 is TGTGCCAGCGCGAGACAGGGTGATCAGCCCCAGCATTTT. Amino acid sequence: CASARQGDQPQHF.

The V and J genes are TRBV19 and TRBJ1-4; D perhaps matches TRBD1 (6 bases). V lost 8 bases and J lost 8, with 18 bases in between. Germline CDR1 LNHDA, CDR2 SQIVND (reference sequence). The CDR3 covers 14 residues. In DNA form, the CDR3 reads TGTGCCAGTCAACGGGTACAGGGTGGAGAAAAACTGTTTTTT. Translating it yields CASQRVQGGEKLFF.